The present T cell receptor beta chain was sequenced within a study of blood T cell repertoires in COVID-19. Study summary: Acute-phase and convalescent COVID-19 samples originated in the United States, Italy and Spain.

Per the study methods: Reference gene primer amplification gave estimated nucleated cell counts. The table came from immunoSEQ multiplex PCR; TCRdb's copy has only in-frame clones and leaves some out. The V and J calls and clone size come from that table; D and trimming were worked out from the DNA. The profile shows roughly 300,000 clones, less than 90% of them singletons. With 1 base removed from V and 4 bases from J, the gap between germline ends came to 13 bases. The CDR3 is 15 residues long. Germline lookup yields CDR1 LGHDT and CDR2 YNNKEL (reference sequence). The chain is built from TRBV3-1 (or the pseudogene TRBV3-2) and TRBJ1-1; no firm D call. The receptor comes from a woman in her twenties or thirties with COVID-19, enrolled during active disease. Sequencing was done on a sample of peripheral blood. As DNA, the CDR3 is TGTGCCAGCAGCCAAGGCACAGTCTCAGGCACTGAAGCTTTCTTT. Encoded protein: CASSQGTVSGTEAFF.